The rows below give T cell receptor beta chains drawn from one sample of a study of blood T cell repertoires in COVID-19. Method: immunoSEQ multiplex PCR; TCRdb's copy keeps in-frame clones and lacks some. The sample lists about 140,000 clones; more than 70% were seen once. The sample taken for sequencing was PBMCs or T cells enriched from blood (not recorded which). The receptors were gathered from a man aged 35-49 years with acute COVID-19. Both conserved end residues are part of each CDR3. Fields, in order: CDR3 protein, CDR3 DNA, D gene, V gene, J gene, clone size. A D gene is named only where the DNA matches it firmly. Clone size is given for some rows only: seen once, a few or many times, or a class if the clone is expanded.

cdr3_aa: CASSLIWGLQETQYF
cdr3_nt: TGTGCCAGCAGCTTAATTTGGGGCCTCCAAGAGACCCAGTACTTC
d_call: .
v_call: TRBV7-2
j_call: TRBJ2-5
clone_size: .

cdr3_aa: CASSYWKAGGVTGELFF
cdr3_nt: TGTGCCAGCAGTTACTGGAAAGCGGGAGGGGTCACCGGGGAGCTGTTTTTT
d_call: TRBD2
v_call: TRBV6-2/TRBV6-3
j_call: TRBJ2-2
clone_size: .

cdr3_aa: CASSLDRGTYGYTF
cdr3_nt: TGTGCCAGCAGCTTGGATCGAGGCACCTATGGCTACACCTTC
d_call: .
v_call: TRBV5-4
j_call: TRBJ1-2
clone_size: .

cdr3_aa: CASSPDRASGNTIYF
cdr3_nt: TGTGCCAGCAGCCCAGACAGGGCCTCTGGAAACACCATATATTTT
d_call: TRBD1
v_call: TRBV6-5
j_call: TRBJ1-3
clone_size: .

cdr3_aa: CAGGGPTEAFF
cdr3_nt: TGTGCCGGGGGAGGCCCCACTGAAGCTTTCTTT
d_call: .
v_call: TRBV28
j_call: TRBJ1-1
clone_size: .

cdr3_aa: CAISEAGQGYEQYF
cdr3_nt: TGTGCCATCAGCGAGGCGGGACAGGGCTACGAGCAGTACTTC
d_call: TRBD1
v_call: TRBV10-3
j_call: TRBJ2-7
clone_size: few

cdr3_aa: CASSPPPGSDSPLHF
cdr3_nt: TGTGCCAGCAGTCCTCCTCCCGGGTCGGATTCACCCCTCCACTTT
d_call: .
v_call: TRBV28
j_call: TRBJ1-6
clone_size: .

cdr3_aa: CASSADRTSGANVLTF
cdr3_nt: TGTGCCAGCAGCGCCGACAGGACCTCTGGGGCCAACGTCCTGACTTTC
d_call: .
v_call: TRBV5-8
j_call: TRBJ2-6
clone_size: .

cdr3_aa: CASSIARGAAETQYF
cdr3_nt: TGTGCCAGTAGTATTGCGCGGGGGGCGGCGGAGACCCAGTACTTC
d_call: TRBD2
v_call: TRBV19
j_call: TRBJ2-5
clone_size: .

cdr3_aa: CASSLAGTDIQYF
cdr3_nt: TGTGCCAGCAGCTTAGCCGGGACTGACATTCAGTACTTC
d_call: .
v_call: TRBV7-2
j_call: TRBJ2-4
clone_size: .

cdr3_aa: CASSFAEWPDTQYF
cdr3_nt: TGTGCCAGCAGTTTTGCGGAGTGGCCAGATACGCAGTATTTT
d_call: .
v_call: TRBV27
j_call: TRBJ2-3
clone_size: .

cdr3_aa: CASSHGGEGSQETQYF
cdr3_nt: TGTGCCAGCAGCCACGGGGGGGAAGGCTCCCAAGAGACCCAGTACTTC
d_call: TRBD2
v_call: TRBV6-2/TRBV6-3
j_call: TRBJ2-5
clone_size: .

cdr3_aa: CASSPAGGPRYNEQFF
cdr3_nt: TGTGCCAGCAGCCCAGCGGGGGGGCCGAGGTACAATGAGCAGTTCTTC
d_call: TRBD2
v_call: TRBV14
j_call: TRBJ2-1
clone_size: .

cdr3_aa: CASSLMSGGINEKLFF
cdr3_nt: TGTGCCAGCAGCTTGATGTCAGGGGGGATAAATGAAAAACTGTTTTTT
d_call: TRBD1
v_call: TRBV7-2
j_call: TRBJ1-4
clone_size: .

cdr3_aa: CASSQGYRAVSSYEQYF
cdr3_nt: TGCGCCAGCAGCCAAGGCTACAGGGCTGTTAGCTCCTACGAGCAGTACTTC
d_call: .
v_call: TRBV4-3
j_call: TRBJ2-7
clone_size: once

cdr3_aa: CVQETQYF
cdr3_nt: TGTGTACAAGAGACCCAGTACTTC
d_call: .
v_call: TRBV11-2
j_call: TRBJ2-5
clone_size: .

cdr3_aa: CASSQDATASQQFF
cdr3_nt: TGTGCCAGCAGCCAAGATGCGACAGCATCCCAGCAGTTCTTC
d_call: .
v_call: TRBV3-1/TRBV3-2
j_call: TRBJ2-1
clone_size: .

cdr3_aa: CASSQDGPAAGGPGEQYF
cdr3_nt: TGCGCCAGCAGCCAAGATGGGCCCGCAGCGGGGGGGCCTGGCGAGCAGTACTTC
d_call: TRBD2
v_call: TRBV4-1
j_call: TRBJ2-7
clone_size: .

cdr3_aa: CASSVGIAGALGDTQYF
cdr3_nt: TGTGCCAGCAGCGTAGGCATAGCGGGCGCCCTGGGGGATACGCAGTATTTT
d_call: TRBD2
v_call: TRBV9
j_call: TRBJ2-3
clone_size: once

cdr3_aa: CASNPSAYRGSNTEAFF
cdr3_nt: TGTGCCAGCAACCCTTCGGCGTACAGGGGATCGAACACTGAAGCTTTCTTT
d_call: TRBD1
v_call: TRBV6-2/TRBV6-3
j_call: TRBJ1-1
clone_size: .

cdr3_aa: CASSLLDFGGYTF
cdr3_nt: TGTGCCAGCAGTCTCTTGGACTTTGGGGGCTACACCTTC
d_call: .
v_call: TRBV12-3/TRBV12-4
j_call: TRBJ1-2
clone_size: .

cdr3_aa: CASSTHTGTHGNTIYF
cdr3_nt: TGTGCCAGCAGCACGCATACCGGGACACATGGAAACACCATATATTTT
d_call: .
v_call: TRBV4-2
j_call: TRBJ1-3
clone_size: few

cdr3_aa: CASSSARVDNQPQHF
cdr3_nt: TGTGCCAGTAGTTCCGCTCGGGTCGACAATCAGCCCCAGCATTTT
d_call: .
v_call: TRBV19
j_call: TRBJ1-5
clone_size: few

cdr3_aa: CASSRTSRGDNEQFF
cdr3_nt: TGTGCCAGCAGCCGGACTAGTAGGGGGGACAATGAGCAGTTCTTC
d_call: .
v_call: TRBV5-4
j_call: TRBJ2-1
clone_size: .

cdr3_aa: CAWSLKPLYEQYF
cdr3_nt: TGTGCCTGGAGCCTGAAGCCCCTCTACGAGCAGTACTTC
d_call: .
v_call: TRBV30
j_call: TRBJ2-7
clone_size: .

cdr3_aa: CASSFPPTRGGGTEAFF
cdr3_nt: TGTGCCAGCAGCTTTCCCCCGACGAGAGGGGGCGGCACTGAAGCTTTCTTT
d_call: TRBD1
v_call: TRBV11-2
j_call: TRBJ1-1
clone_size: .

cdr3_aa: CASSVNEQFF
cdr3_nt: TGTGCCAGCAGTGTAAATGAGCAGTTCTTC
d_call: .
v_call: TRBV2
j_call: TRBJ2-1
clone_size: .

cdr3_aa: CASSQDPGLAGYNEQFF
cdr3_nt: TGCGCCAGCAGTCAAGACCCGGGATTGGCGGGCTACAATGAGCAGTTCTTC
d_call: .
v_call: TRBV23-1
j_call: TRBJ2-1
clone_size: .

cdr3_aa: CAISELLNGYTF
cdr3_nt: TGTGCCATCAGTGAGCTATTGAATGGCTACACCTTC
d_call: .
v_call: TRBV10-3
j_call: TRBJ1-2
clone_size: once

cdr3_aa: CASSYRTGIYGYTF
cdr3_nt: TGTGCCAGCAGCTATCGAACAGGGATCTATGGCTACACCTTC
d_call: .
v_call: TRBV5-6
j_call: TRBJ1-2
clone_size: .

cdr3_aa: CASSLGGQIEAFF
cdr3_nt: TGTGCCAGCAGCTTAGGCGGGCAGATTGAAGCTTTCTTT
d_call: .
v_call: TRBV7-2
j_call: TRBJ1-1
clone_size: .

cdr3_aa: CASSRRQGARWTKNIQYF
cdr3_nt: TGTGCCAGCAGCAGACGACAGGGGGCGCGTTGGACCAAAAACATTCAGTACTTC
d_call: TRBD1
v_call: TRBV7-2
j_call: TRBJ2-4
clone_size: .

cdr3_aa: CASSFTDNEQFF
cdr3_nt: TGCGCCAGCAGCTTTACGGACAATGAGCAGTTCTTC
d_call: .
v_call: TRBV5-1
j_call: TRBJ2-1
clone_size: .

cdr3_aa: CASSLGPGNTIYF
cdr3_nt: TGTGCCAGCAGTTTAGGTCCAGGAAACACCATATATTTT
d_call: .
v_call: TRBV12-3/TRBV12-4
j_call: TRBJ1-3
clone_size: .

cdr3_aa: CASTYDSATEAFF
cdr3_nt: TGTGCCAGCACCTATGACAGTGCCACTGAAGCTTTCTTT
d_call: .
v_call: TRBV12-3/TRBV12-4
j_call: TRBJ1-1
clone_size: .

cdr3_aa: CASSPQTGTVYTGELFF
cdr3_nt: TGTGCCAGCTCACCCCAGACCGGGACAGTGTACACCGGGGAGCTGTTTTTT
d_call: TRBD1
v_call: TRBV18
j_call: TRBJ2-2
clone_size: .

cdr3_aa: CASSPFSGRNSPLHF
cdr3_nt: TGTGCCAGCAGCCCCTTCTCGGGTAGGAATTCACCCCTCCACTTT
d_call: .
v_call: TRBV14
j_call: TRBJ1-6
clone_size: .

cdr3_aa: CASSTGQGAFDTQYF
cdr3_nt: TGCGCCAGCAGCACGGGACAGGGGGCATTCGACACGCAGTATTTT
d_call: TRBD1
v_call: TRBV5-1
j_call: TRBJ2-3
clone_size: .

cdr3_aa: CAISDRAGGGNEQFF
cdr3_nt: TGTGCCATCAGTGATCGCGCCGGGGGGGGCAATGAGCAGTTCTTC
d_call: TRBD2
v_call: TRBV10-3
j_call: TRBJ2-1
clone_size: .

cdr3_aa: CASSPTGDLEQYF
cdr3_nt: TGTGCCAGCAGCCCGACAGGGGACTTGGAGCAGTACTTC
d_call: TRBD1
v_call: TRBV3-1/TRBV3-2
j_call: TRBJ2-7
clone_size: .

cdr3_aa: CASRGGGGNYEQYF
cdr3_nt: TGTGCCAGCCGTGGTGGCGGAGGGAACTACGAGCAGTACTTC
d_call: .
v_call: TRBV5-4
j_call: TRBJ2-7
clone_size: .

cdr3_aa: CASSFPWADAEAFF
cdr3_nt: TGTGCCAGCAGTTTTCCCTGGGCCGATGCTGAAGCTTTCTTT
d_call: .
v_call: TRBV28
j_call: TRBJ1-1
clone_size: .

cdr3_aa: CASSPERGYTGELFF
cdr3_nt: TGTGCCAGCAGCCCTGAAAGGGGGTACACCGGGGAGCTGTTTTTT
d_call: .
v_call: TRBV3-1/TRBV3-2
j_call: TRBJ2-2
clone_size: .

cdr3_aa: CASSQDQGPTNEKLFF
cdr3_nt: TGCGCCAGCAGCCAAGATCAGGGCCCAACTAATGAAAAACTGTTTTTT
d_call: .
v_call: TRBV4-3
j_call: TRBJ1-4
clone_size: .

cdr3_aa: CASSFPLRAGDGAFF
cdr3_nt: TGTGCCAGCAGTTTCCCCTTGAGGGCAGGGGATGGAGCTTTCTTT
d_call: .
v_call: TRBV28
j_call: TRBJ1-1
clone_size: .

cdr3_aa: CASSLIAGVSWQFF
cdr3_nt: TGTGCCAGCAGTTTAATAGCGGGGGTCAGTTGGCAGTTCTTC
d_call: TRBD2
v_call: TRBV28
j_call: TRBJ2-1
clone_size: .

cdr3_aa: CASSRQYGQGSTDTQYF
cdr3_nt: TGCGCCAGCAGCCGTCAATACGGACAGGGAAGCACAGATACGCAGTATTTT
d_call: TRBD1
v_call: TRBV4-1
j_call: TRBJ2-3
clone_size: .

cdr3_aa: CASSQSGTGTTFYEQYF
cdr3_nt: TGTGCCAGCAGCCAAAGCGGCACCGGGACTACCTTCTACGAGCAGTACTTC
d_call: TRBD2
v_call: TRBV3-1/TRBV3-2
j_call: TRBJ2-7
clone_size: few

cdr3_aa: CASSFPQGAAFF
cdr3_nt: TGTGCCAGCAGTTTCCCGCAGGGGGCTGCTTTCTTT
d_call: TRBD1
v_call: TRBV27
j_call: TRBJ1-1
clone_size: .

cdr3_aa: CASSEARAGELFF
cdr3_nt: TGCGCCAGCAGTGAGGCGAGAGCCGGGGAGCTGTTTTTT
d_call: .
v_call: TRBV10-1
j_call: TRBJ2-2
clone_size: .

cdr3_aa: CASSLGVRETQYF
cdr3_nt: TGTGCCAGCAGCTTAGGCGTACGAGAGACCCAGTACTTC
d_call: .
v_call: TRBV7-6
j_call: TRBJ2-5
clone_size: few

cdr3_aa: CASSLGNQETQYF
cdr3_nt: TGTGCCAGCAGCTTGGGCAATCAAGAGACCCAGTACTTC
d_call: .
v_call: TRBV7-2
j_call: TRBJ2-5
clone_size: .

cdr3_aa: CASSLYVGGETQYF
cdr3_nt: TGTGCCAGCAGCTTATATGTTGGAGGGGAGACCCAGTACTTC
d_call: .
v_call: TRBV7-2
j_call: TRBJ2-5
clone_size: .

cdr3_aa: CAISLDRAGTEAFF
cdr3_nt: TGTGCCATCAGCCTGGACAGGGCGGGGACTGAAGCTTTCTTT
d_call: TRBD1
v_call: TRBV10-3
j_call: TRBJ1-1
clone_size: .

cdr3_aa: CASSPLAGGDNEQFF
cdr3_nt: TGTGCCAGCTCGCCCCTAGCGGGGGGGGACAATGAGCAGTTCTTC
d_call: TRBD2
v_call: TRBV18
j_call: TRBJ2-1
clone_size: .